The rows below give T cell receptor beta chains drawn from one sample of a study of shared clonotypes between healthy human individuals. Clones were read by immunoSEQ multiplex PCR, and TCRdb kept only the in-frame ones, dropping some. The profile covers hundreds of thousands of clones, with less than 96% appearing a single time and 0.055% to 0.075% taken by the ten largest. Sequencing was done on a sample of naive CD4+ T cells sorted from blood. The source is a woman younger than 45 in good health. The CDR3 runs from the conserved cysteine through the conserved F or W. Fields, in order: J gene, V gene, D gene, clone size, CDR3 DNA, CDR3 protein. D genes are given only for firm matches. Where a row states a size, it is once, few, many or the class of an expanded clone; other rows omit it.

>TRBJ2-7|TRBV5-1|TRBD1|NA
TGCGCCAGCAGCTTGGGTGGACAGGGGGTGGAGCAGTACTTC
CASSLGGQGVEQYF
>TRBJ2-1|TRBV2|TRBD2|NA
TGTGCCAGCAGTGTTGAGGGACTAGCGGGAGACGAGCAGTTCTTC
CASSVEGLAGDEQFF
>TRBJ1-1|TRBV20-1|NA|NA
TGCAGTGCTCTCTACGCTGAAGCTTTCTTT
CSALYAEAFF
>TRBJ2-7|TRBV10-3|TRBD2|NA
TGTGCCATCAGTGAGGGGGGACTAGCGGGAGTTAGAGTTAGGTCCTACGAGCAGTACTTC
CAISEGGLAGVRVRSYEQYF
>TRBJ2-1|TRBV6-5|NA|NA
TGTGCCAGCAGTTACCCTGGGGGGTACAATGAGCAGTTCTTC
CASSYPGGYNEQFF
>TRBJ1-2|TRBV5-1|NA|NA
TGCGCCAGCAGCTTATGGCGGGCAGGGGCCGGCTACACCTTC
CASSLWRAGAGYTF
>TRBJ2-7|TRBV10-3|NA|NA
TGTGCCATCAGTGCCTCCGGGACACACTACGAGCAGTACTTC
CAISASGTHYEQYF
>TRBJ2-3|TRBV5-1|NA|NA
TGCGCCAGCAGCTTGGGGTTCGGATTCTCGGATACGCAGTATTTT
CASSLGFGFSDTQYF
>TRBJ2-7|TRBV19|TRBD1|NA
TGTGCCAGTAGTATAGGACCCTCGCAGGGGGAATCTCTACGAGGGCAGTACTTC
CASSIGPSQGESLRGQYF
>TRBJ1-3|TRBV18|NA|NA
TGTGCCAGCTCACCACAGGGGGCTGGAAACACCATATATTTT
CASSPQGAGNTIYF
>TRBJ1-1|TRBV6-5|NA|NA
TGTGCCAGCAGTTATGATTTATCGGGGACTGAAGCTTTCTTT
CASSYDLSGTEAFF
>TRBJ1-1|TRBV6-6|TRBD1|NA
TGTGCCAGCAGCCCCATCCCCGGGACAGGGGACACTGAAGCTTTCTTT
CASSPIPGTGDTEAFF
>TRBJ2-7|TRBV4-1|NA|NA
TGCGCCAGCAGCCAAGATTTCCGGGGAGGGGGATCCTACGAGCAGTACTTC
CASSQDFRGGGSYEQYF
>TRBJ2-7|TRBV5-1|TRBD2|once
TGCGCCAGCAGCTTGGTCCTGGCGGGGCGGGAGGACTACGAGCAGTACTTC
CASSLVLAGREDYEQYF
>TRBJ2-3|TRBV4-1|TRBD1|NA
TGCGCCAGCAGCCATCGTCCGGGACAGGGGAGAGGTAACACAGATACGCAGTATTTT
CASSHRPGQGRGNTDTQYF
>TRBJ2-7|TRBV28|TRBD2|NA
TGTGCCAGCAGTTTCGACACTAGCGGGAGCACCTACGAGCAGTACTTC
CASSFDTSGSTYEQYF
>TRBJ2-7|TRBV2|NA|NA
TGTGCCAGCAGGGACGGTCCGAGCTCCTACGAGCAGTACTTC
CASRDGPSSYEQYF
>TRBJ2-5|TRBV4-1|NA|NA
TGCGCCAGCAGCCAAGAGGGCTGGCGGGGGGCAGGGGGAGAGACCCAGTACTTC
CASSQEGWRGAGGETQYF
>TRBJ2-3|TRBV6-5|TRBD2|NA
TGTGCCAGCAGTAGGACTAGCGGGAGTGTAGATACGCAGTATTTT
CASSRTSGSVDTQYF
>TRBJ1-1|TRBV5-8|TRBD1|NA
TGTGCCAGCAGCTTGGAGGAGGGGGCGGTAACTGAAGCTTTCTTT
CASSLEEGAVTEAFF
>TRBJ1-2|TRBV29-1|NA|NA
TGCAGCGGCTCTCAGGGGTATGGCTATGGCTACACCTTC
CSGSQGYGYGYTF
>TRBJ2-7|TRBV7-9|NA|NA
TGTGCCAGCAGCCCCCAGTACTTC
CASSPQYF
>TRBJ2-7|TRBV27|NA|NA
TGTGCCAGCAGTTTCGGGGGAGACTCGCCCTACGAGCAGTACTTC
CASSFGGDSPYEQYF
>TRBJ2-7|TRBV7-8|TRBD1|NA
TGTGCCAGCAGCCGATCCGGGACAGGGGCCTACGAGCAGTACTTC
CASSRSGTGAYEQYF
>TRBJ1-4|TRBV9|NA|once
TGTGCCAGCAGCGTAGGCGGGAAGTTAAATGAAAAACTGTTTTTT
CASSVGGKLNEKLFF
>TRBJ1-4|TRBV28|NA|NA
TGTGCCAGCTCCCCAAAGGGTAGGGGCCGTGAAAAACTGTTTTTT
CASSPKGRGREKLFF
>TRBJ1-1|TRBV27|NA|NA
TGTGCCAGCAGTTTCTCGGGGTGGGGCACTGAAGCTTTCTTT
CASSFSGWGTEAFF
>TRBJ1-1|TRBV18|TRBD1|NA
TGTGCCAGCTCACTGGACAGGGAGATGAACACTGAAGCTTTCTTT
CASSLDREMNTEAFF
>TRBJ2-3|TRBV5-1|NA|NA
TGCGCCAGCAGCTTGGGTCCCGCAACAGATACGCAGTATTTT
CASSLGPATDTQYF
>TRBJ1-1|TRBV5-1|TRBD1|NA
TGCGCCAGCAGACTCCAAACAGGGGAGAACACTGAAGCTTTCTTT
CASRLQTGENTEAFF
>TRBJ2-7|TRBV7-9|TRBD1|NA
TGTGCCAGCAGCGTTGGACAGGGAAGCTCCTACGAGCAGTACTTC
CASSVGQGSSYEQYF
>TRBJ1-3|TRBV6-5|NA|NA
TGTGCCAGCAGTACGGGGGCTGATGGAAACACCATATATTTT
CASSTGADGNTIYF
>TRBJ2-3|TRBV11-3|NA|NA
TGTGCCAGCAGCGCTGTTCAGGGTACAGATACGCAGTATTTT
CASSAVQGTDTQYF
>TRBJ1-4|TRBV15|TRBD1|NA
TGTGCCACCAGCAGCCAGGGGGAGGAAAAACTGTTTTTT
CATSSQGEEKLFF
>TRBJ1-5|TRBV28|TRBD1|NA
TGTGCCAGCAGGGAACAGGGGACCCTCAATCAGCCCCAGCATTTT
CASREQGTLNQPQHF
>TRBJ2-3|TRBV5-1|NA|NA
TGCGCCAGCAGCGGAGGGGACGTCACAGATACGCAGTATTTT
CASSGGDVTDTQYF
>TRBJ2-7|TRBV21-1|NA|NA
TGTGCCAGCAGCCAACCTGTTGGGGTCTACGAGCAGTACTTC
CASSQPVGVYEQYF
>TRBJ1-3|TRBV28|NA|NA
TGTGCCAGCAGAGGCGGGCCTGGAAACACCATATATTTT
CASRGGPGNTIYF
>TRBJ1-1|TRBV28|NA|NA
TGTGCCAGCAGTTTATCCCGGCCCACGACAGCTTTCTTT
CASSLSRPTTAFF
>TRBJ1-2|TRBV28|NA|NA
TGTGCCAGCAGTCTCGGGGGGCGGCGGCCCCATGGCTACACCTTC
CASSLGGRRPHGYTF
>TRBJ1-2|TRBV30|NA|NA
TGTGCCTGGAGTGGTGCCCTGCGCTACACCTTC
CAWSGALRYTF
>TRBJ2-7|TRBV2|NA|NA
TGTGCCAGCAGTTTCTGGGAGCAGTACTTC
CASSFWEQYF
>TRBJ1-5|TRBV19|TRBD1|few
TGTGCCAGTAGTCCCGACAGGGGACAGCCCCAGCATTTT
CASSPDRGQPQHF
>TRBJ2-7|TRBV19|NA|once
TGTGCCAGTACTTCCGGAGACAGCCTCTACGAGCAGTACTTC
CASTSGDSLYEQYF
>TRBJ1-1|TRBV28|TRBD1|NA
TGTGCCAGCAGTCCCGGACAGGGGGGGACTGAAGCTTTCTTT
CASSPGQGGTEAFF
>TRBJ1-2|TRBV28|TRBD1|once
TGTGCCAGTAGTACAGGGGGTGGTTTGTACTATGGCTACACCTTC
CASSTGGGLYYGYTF
>TRBJ1-4|TRBV5-4|TRBD1|once
TGTGCCAGCAGCGGCGGACCGACAGGGGTGCAGGAAAAACTGTTTTTT
CASSGGPTGVQEKLFF
>TRBJ2-7|TRBV2|NA|NA
TGTGCCAGCAGTGAATTTCTGGGGGACGCTCCGTACTTC
CASSEFLGDAPYF
>TRBJ1-2|TRBV4-2|NA|once
TGTGCCAGCAGCCCTCGAGCAGTCGGAAACTATGGCTACACCTTC
CASSPRAVGNYGYTF
>TRBJ2-5|TRBV5-1|TRBD2|NA
TGCGCCAGCAGCGTGGGGGACGGACCTAGCGGGACGGAGACCCAGTACTTC
CASSVGDGPSGTETQYF
>TRBJ2-2|TRBV4-2|TRBD2|once
TGTGCCAGCAGCCTTCGCCCTAGCGGGAGGGCCAACACCGGGGAGCTGTTTTTT
CASSLRPSGRANTGELFF
>TRBJ1-2|TRBV6-6|TRBD1|NA
TGTGCCAGCAGTGCCGGGACAGGGGTTACCTATGGCTACACCTTC
CASSAGTGVTYGYTF
>TRBJ1-1|TRBV28|NA|few
TGTGCCAGCAGTTTATCGGGGGTGAACACTGAAGCTTTCTTT
CASSLSGVNTEAFF